This record concerns one T cell receptor beta chain sequence. No cognate antigen has been identified for it. No qualities accompany the bases; no much larger clone lies one base away. TCRbeta CDR3 regions were amplified from genomic DNA using the immunoSEQ Assay, a bias-controlled multiplex PCR. From the authors' description of their analysis: Within the assay, amplification of reference gene primers was used to estimate how many nucleated cells each sample contained. Sequence reads were collapsed and filtered to measure the absolute abundance of every unique TCRbeta CDR3 rearrangement. Productive Simpson clonality was computed per sample as the square root of Simpson's diversity index over productive rearrangements. TCRdb provides this immuneACCESS table in a form limited to in-frame rearrangements. Some clones are lacking; in checked studies, under half of them reflect an unresolved V gene, and why the rest are absent is not known. V and J calls and clone size are given by that table; D and trimming were obtained from the DNA. The sample contains about 69,000 clones, 90% of them found a single time. Of the sample, around 5% falls within the top ten clones.

This entry is derived from a study of blood T cell repertoires in COVID-19 (dated by TCRdb to 2019 to 2021). For the study in its entirety: The collaborator samples originated in the United States, Italy and Spain and spanned the acute and convalescent phases of COVID-19. The prospective study material was composed of cDNA or gDNA derived from T cells, B-cell-depleted T cells, or PBMCs. Subjects who had been exposed to COVID-19, were actively infected with it, or had recovered from it provided the deeply sampled blood TCRbeta repertoires that made up the dataset. The repertoires were released in a freely available public database intended as a resource for research on the immune response to SARS-CoV-2. Samples came from the ongoing ImmuneRACE study (first 160 participants) plus 1,254 subjects from 6 global collaborators. Nearly every sample came with metadata listing a de-identified subject ID, COVID-19 status, age in years and sex. HLA class I and class II types, where available, came from metadata supplied by the sample provider rather than from assay-based typing. Overall study results and their limits: The quantity of clinical and demographic metadata differed by source and by participant and was supplied without curation.

The germline V gene (reference sequence) sets CDR1 to PRHDT and CDR2 to FYEKMQ. From the cysteine through the phenylalanine, the CDR3 covers 16 amino acids. Of the read, only the CDR3 DNA is kept; its 48 bases are in frame from base 1. V is cut back by 2 bases and J by 4 bases, with 6 bases in the junction unmatched. Collaborating institutions collected whole blood in K2EDTA tubes following their own protocols. For TCRbeta analysis, collaborators shipped samples in one of three forms: frozen whole blood, isolated PBMCs, or DNA extracted from either of those sample types. This clonotype originated in a woman between 18 and 29 years old with acute or convalescent COVID-19. The rearranged chain carries TRBV13 and TRBJ2-3; TRBD1 matches 10 bases in the middle. The material sequenced was peripheral blood. The DNA reads TGTGCCAGCAGCTTAAGAGACAGGGGGCAAGCAGATACGCAGTATTTT. Translated, this gives CASSLRDRGQADTQYF.